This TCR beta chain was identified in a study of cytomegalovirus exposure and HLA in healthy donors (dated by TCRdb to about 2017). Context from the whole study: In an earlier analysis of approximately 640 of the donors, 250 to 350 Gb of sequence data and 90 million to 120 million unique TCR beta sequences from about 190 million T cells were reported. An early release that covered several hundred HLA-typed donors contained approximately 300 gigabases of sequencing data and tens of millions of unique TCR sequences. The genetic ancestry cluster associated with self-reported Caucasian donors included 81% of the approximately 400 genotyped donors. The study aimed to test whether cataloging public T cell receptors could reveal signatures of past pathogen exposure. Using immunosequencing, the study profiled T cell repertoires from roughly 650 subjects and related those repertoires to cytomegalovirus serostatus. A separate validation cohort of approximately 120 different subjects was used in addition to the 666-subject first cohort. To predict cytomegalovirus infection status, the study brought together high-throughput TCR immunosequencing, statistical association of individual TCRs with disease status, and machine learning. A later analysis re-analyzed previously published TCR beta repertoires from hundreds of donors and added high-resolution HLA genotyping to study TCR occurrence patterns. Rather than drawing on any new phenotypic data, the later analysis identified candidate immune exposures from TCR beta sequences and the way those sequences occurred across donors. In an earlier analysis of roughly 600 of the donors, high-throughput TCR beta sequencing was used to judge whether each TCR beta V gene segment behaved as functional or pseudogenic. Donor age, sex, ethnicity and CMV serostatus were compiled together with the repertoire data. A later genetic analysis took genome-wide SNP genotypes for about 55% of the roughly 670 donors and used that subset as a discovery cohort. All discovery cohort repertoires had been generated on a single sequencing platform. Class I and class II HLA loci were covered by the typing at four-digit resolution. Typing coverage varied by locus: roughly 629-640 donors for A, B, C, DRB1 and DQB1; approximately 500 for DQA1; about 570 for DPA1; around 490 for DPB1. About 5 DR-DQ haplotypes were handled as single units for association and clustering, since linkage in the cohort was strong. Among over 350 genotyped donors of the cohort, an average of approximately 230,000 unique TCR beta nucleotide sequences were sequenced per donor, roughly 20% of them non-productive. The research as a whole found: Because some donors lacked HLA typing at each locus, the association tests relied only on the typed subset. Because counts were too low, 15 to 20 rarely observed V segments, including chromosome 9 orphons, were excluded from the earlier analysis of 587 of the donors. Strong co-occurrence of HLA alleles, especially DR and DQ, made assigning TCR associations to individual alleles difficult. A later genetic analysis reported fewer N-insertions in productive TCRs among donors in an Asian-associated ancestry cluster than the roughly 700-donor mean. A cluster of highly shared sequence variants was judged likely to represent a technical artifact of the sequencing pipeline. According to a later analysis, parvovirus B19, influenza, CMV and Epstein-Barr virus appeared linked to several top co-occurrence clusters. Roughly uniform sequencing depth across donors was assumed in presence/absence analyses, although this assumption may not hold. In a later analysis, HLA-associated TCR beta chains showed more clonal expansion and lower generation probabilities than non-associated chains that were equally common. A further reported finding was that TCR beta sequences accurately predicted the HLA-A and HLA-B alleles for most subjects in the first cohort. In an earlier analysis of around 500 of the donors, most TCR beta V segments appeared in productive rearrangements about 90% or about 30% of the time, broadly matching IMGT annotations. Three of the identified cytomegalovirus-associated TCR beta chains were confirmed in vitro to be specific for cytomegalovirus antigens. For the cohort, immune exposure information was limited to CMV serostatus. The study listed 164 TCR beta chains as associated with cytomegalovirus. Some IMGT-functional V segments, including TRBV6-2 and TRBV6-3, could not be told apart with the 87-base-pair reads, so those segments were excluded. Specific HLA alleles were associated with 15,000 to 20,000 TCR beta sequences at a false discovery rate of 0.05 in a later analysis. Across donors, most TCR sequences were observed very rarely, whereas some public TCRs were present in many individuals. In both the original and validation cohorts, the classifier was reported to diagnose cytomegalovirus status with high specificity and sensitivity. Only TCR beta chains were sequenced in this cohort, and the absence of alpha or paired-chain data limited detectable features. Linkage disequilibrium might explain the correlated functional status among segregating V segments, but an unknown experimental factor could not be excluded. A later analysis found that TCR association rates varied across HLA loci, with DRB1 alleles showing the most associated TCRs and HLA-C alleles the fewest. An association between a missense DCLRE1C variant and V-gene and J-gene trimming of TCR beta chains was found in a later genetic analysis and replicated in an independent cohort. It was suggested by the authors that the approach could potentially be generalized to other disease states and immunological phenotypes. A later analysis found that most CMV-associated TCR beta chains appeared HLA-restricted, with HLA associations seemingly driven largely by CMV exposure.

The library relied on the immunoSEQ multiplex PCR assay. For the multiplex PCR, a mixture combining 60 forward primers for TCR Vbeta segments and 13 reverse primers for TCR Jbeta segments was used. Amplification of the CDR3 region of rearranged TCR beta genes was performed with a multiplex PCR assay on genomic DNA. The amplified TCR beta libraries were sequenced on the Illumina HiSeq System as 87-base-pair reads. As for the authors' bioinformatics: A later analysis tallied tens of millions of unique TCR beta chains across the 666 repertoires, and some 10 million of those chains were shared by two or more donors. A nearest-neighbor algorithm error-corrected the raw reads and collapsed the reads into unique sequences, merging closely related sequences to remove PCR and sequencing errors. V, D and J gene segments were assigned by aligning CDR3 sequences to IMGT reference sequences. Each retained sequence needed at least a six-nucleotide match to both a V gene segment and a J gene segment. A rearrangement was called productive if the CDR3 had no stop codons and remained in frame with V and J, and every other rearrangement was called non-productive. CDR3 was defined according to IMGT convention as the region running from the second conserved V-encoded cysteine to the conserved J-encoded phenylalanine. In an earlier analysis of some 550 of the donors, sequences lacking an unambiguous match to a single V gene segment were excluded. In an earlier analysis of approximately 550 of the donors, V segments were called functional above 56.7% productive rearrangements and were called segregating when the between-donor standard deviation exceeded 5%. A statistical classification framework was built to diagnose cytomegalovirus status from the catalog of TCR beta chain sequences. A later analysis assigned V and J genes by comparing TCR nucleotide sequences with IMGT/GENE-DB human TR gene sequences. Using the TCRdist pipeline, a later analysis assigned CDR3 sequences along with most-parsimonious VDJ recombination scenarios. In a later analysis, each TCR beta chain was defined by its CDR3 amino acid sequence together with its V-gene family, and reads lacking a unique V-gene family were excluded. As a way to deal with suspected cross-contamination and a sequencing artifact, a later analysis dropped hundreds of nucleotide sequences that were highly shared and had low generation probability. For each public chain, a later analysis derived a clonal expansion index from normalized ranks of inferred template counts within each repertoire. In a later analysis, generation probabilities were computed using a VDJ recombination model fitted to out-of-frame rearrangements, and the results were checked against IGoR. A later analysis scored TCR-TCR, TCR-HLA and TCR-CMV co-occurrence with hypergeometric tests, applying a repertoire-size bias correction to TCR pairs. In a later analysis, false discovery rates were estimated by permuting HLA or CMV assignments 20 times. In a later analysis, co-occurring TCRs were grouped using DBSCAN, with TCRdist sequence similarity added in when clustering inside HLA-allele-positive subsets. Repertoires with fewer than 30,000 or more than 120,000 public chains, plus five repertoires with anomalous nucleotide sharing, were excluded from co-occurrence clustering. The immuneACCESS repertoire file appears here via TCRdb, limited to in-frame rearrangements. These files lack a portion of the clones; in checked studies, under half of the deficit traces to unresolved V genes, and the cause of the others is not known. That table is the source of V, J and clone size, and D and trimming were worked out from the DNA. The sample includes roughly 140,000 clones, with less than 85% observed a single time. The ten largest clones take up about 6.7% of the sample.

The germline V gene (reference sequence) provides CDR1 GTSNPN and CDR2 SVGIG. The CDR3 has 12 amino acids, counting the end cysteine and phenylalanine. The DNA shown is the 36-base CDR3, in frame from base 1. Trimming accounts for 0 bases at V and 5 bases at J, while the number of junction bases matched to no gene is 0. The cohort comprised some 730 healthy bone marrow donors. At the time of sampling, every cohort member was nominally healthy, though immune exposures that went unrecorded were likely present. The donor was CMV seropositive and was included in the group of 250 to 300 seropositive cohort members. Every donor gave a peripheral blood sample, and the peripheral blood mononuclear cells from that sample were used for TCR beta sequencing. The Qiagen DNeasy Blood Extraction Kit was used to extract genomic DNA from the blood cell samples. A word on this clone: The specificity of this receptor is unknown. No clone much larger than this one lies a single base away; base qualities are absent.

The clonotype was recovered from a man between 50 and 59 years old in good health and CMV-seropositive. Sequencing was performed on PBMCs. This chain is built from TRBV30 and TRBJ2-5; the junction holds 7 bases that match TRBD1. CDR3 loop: CAWSVQGETQYF. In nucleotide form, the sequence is TGTGCCTGGAGTGTACAGGGGGAGACCCAGTACTTC.